Presented here are 11 T cell receptor beta chains from one specimen sequenced in a study of blood T cell repertoires in COVID-19. Profiled with immunoSEQ multiplex PCR; TCRdb holds only in-frame clones, not every one. In the table there are more than 150,000 clones, around 79% of which are singletons. The sample was peripheral blood. These receptors were taken from a woman aged 70-85 years with acute or convalescent COVID-19.

J is TRBJ2-1 and V is TRBV2; D gene unclear. The CDR3 has 15 residues. V was clipped by 1 base and J by 0 bases, with 7 bases between them. The germline gives CDR1 SNHLY, CDR2 FYNNEI. The CDR3 DNA sequence: TGTGCCAGCAGTGAAGTCCTGAGCTCCTACAATGAGCAGTTCTTC. It yields the protein CASSEVLSSYNEQFF.

This chain uses TRBV6-5 with TRBJ2-1; the D gene is possibly TRBD2 (6 bases). This CDR3 region has 13 residues. CDR1 is MNHEY and CDR2 is SVGAGI in the germline V gene. Trimming pared 5 bases from V and 5 bases from J, leaving 10 bases between. CDR3 DNA: TGTGCCAGCAGTATACTAGCAAACAATGAGCAGTTCTTC. This codes for CASSILANNEQFF.

This chain uses TRBV5-1 with TRBJ2-1, with TRBD1 matching 9 bases. The CDR3 is made up of 15 amino acids. With 3 bases clipped from V and 7 bases from J, the junction kept 8 bases outside the gene matches. Germline CDR1 is SGHRS and CDR2 is YFSETQ. Written as DNA, the CDR3 is TGCGCCAGCAGCTGGGGTCCCGGGACAGGGAATGAGCAGTTCTTC. Protein product: CASSWGPGTGNEQFF.

The gene calls are TRBV7-9 and TRBJ2-7, with 7 bases that match TRBD2. The V and J ends lost 6 bases and 5 bases, in that order; junction bases with no gene match: 7. The CDR3 totals 13 residues. Germline V gene sequence: CDR1 SEHNR, CDR2 FQNEAQ (reference sequence). CDR3 sequence (DNA): TGTGCCAGCAGGGCGGGACTACTCGACGAGCAGTACTTC. Encoded protein: CASRAGLLDEQYF.

This chain uses TRBV19 with TRBJ1-2; tentative D call: TRBD1 (5 bases). The V gene's germline CDR1 is LNHDA and CDR2 SQIVND (reference sequence). The CDR3 is 13 residues long. Trimming took off 5 bases at V and 3 bases at J, with 10 bases between the two ends. The CDR3 here is CASSPDRDYGYTF. The CDR3 DNA sequence: TGTGCCAGTAGTCCCGACAGAGACTATGGCTACACCTTC.

V gene TRBV6-1 combines with J gene TRBJ1-4; D perhaps matches TRBD1 (5 bases). V lost 1 base and J lost 3, with 18 bases in between. The CDR3 covers 18 residues. From germline, CDR1 is MNHNS and CDR2 SASEGT. The CDR3 protein is CASSEGLWQGGPNEKLFF. In nucleotides, the CDR3 is TGTGCCAGCAGTGAAGGGCTCTGGCAGGGTGGACCTAATGAAAAACTGTTTTTT.

This clone showed up just once. This chain joins TRBV19 and TRBJ1-4, with TRBD1 identical over 9 bases. Losses at the gene ends were 5 bases for V and 7 bases for J; bases not matched to a gene: 5. CDR3 size: 14 residues. CDR1 is LNHDA, CDR2 SQIVND, per germline (reference sequence). CDR3 coding DNA: TGTGCCAGTAGTGGGACAGGGTATATTGAAAAACTGTTTTTT. It is translated as CASSGTGYIEKLFF.

This rearrangement joins TRBV19 to TRBJ2-1; 9 positions agree with TRBD2. Trimming at V came to 7 bases and at J to 8 bases, leaving 6 bases not matched to a gene. Germline loops: CDR1 LNHDA, CDR2 SQIVND (reference sequence). The CDR3 consists of 13 residues. The chain's CDR3 is CASTGTSRDEQFF. CDR3 bases: TGTGCCAGTACCGGGACTAGCAGGGATGAGCAGTTCTTC.

The V call is TRBV5-1, the J call TRBJ2-2; 11 nucleotides line up with TRBD2. Germline loops: CDR1 SGHRS, CDR2 YFSETQ. This CDR3 is 18 amino acids long. V was clipped by 0 bases and J by 3 bases; unmatched bases: 7. CDR3 region: CASSLGSASGRYTGELFF. DNA of the CDR3: TGCGCCAGCAGCTTGGGTAGCGCTAGCGGGAGGTACACCGGGGAGCTGTTTTTT.

This chain uses TRBV7-2 with TRBJ2-1; D might be TRBD2 (5 bases). CDR1 and CDR2 from the germline V gene are SGHTA and FQGNSA. The V end lost 4 bases, the J end lost 12 bases, and 25 bases lay between the germline ends. The CDR3 consists of 16 residues. CDR3 region: CASSSLSDYPNRGQFF. The CDR3 DNA is TGTGCCAGCAGCTCCCTGTCAGACTACCCAAACCGGGGGCAGTTCTTC. Full variable domain (missing parts from reference TRBV7-2 and TRBJ2-1): GAGVSQSPSNKVTEKGKDVELRCDPISGHTALYWYRQSLGQGLEFLIYFQGNSAPDKSGLPSDRFSAERTGGSVSTLTIQRTQQEDSAVYLCASSSLSDYPNRGQFFGPGTRLTVL.

V and J are TRBV2 and TRBJ2-1; 9 bases map to TRBD2. CDR1 and CDR2 from the germline V gene are SNHLY and FYNNEI. The CDR3 contains 18 residues. The ends lost 0 bases at V and 7 bases at J; junction bases unmatched: 13. The chain's CDR3 is CASSEAPGGTSYLNEQFF. The CDR3 nucleotides read TGTGCCAGCAGTGAAGCGCCGGGGGGGACTAGCTACTTAAATGAGCAGTTCTTC.